The 5 T cell receptor beta chains reported below all come from one sample, sequenced in a study of blood T cells in healthy people across ages. It was with a sample-barcoded 5' primer and a J-beta primer mix that a second PCR of roughly 7 to 12 cycles was run. Via MiXCR, TCRdb re-called the 5' RACE reads, giving one row per CDR3 protein. The sample contains roughly 1,000,000 distinct CDR3 sequences, 20% to 25% of which appear only once. The data also belong to a second study, concerning T cells of mothers and their children.

Sequenced material: blood. The receptors originated from a girl between 2 and 10 years old in good health.

This clonotype was counted once. The chain couples TRBV5-1 to TRBJ2-1; no clear D. The DNA end is more similar to TRBJ2-7, so the J call may be wrong. Per germline, CDR1 SGHRS and CDR2 YFSETQ. The CDR3 covers 14 residues. CDR3 in DNA: TGCGCCAGCAGCTTCGACGGTTACTCCTACGAGCAGTACTTC. Translation: CASSFDGYSYEQYF.

The chain has TRBV28 and TRBJ2-7, with D perhaps TRBD2 (6 bases). Germline CDR1 is MDHEN and CDR2 is SYDVKM. The CDR3 spans 14 residues. V lost 2 bases to trimming and J lost 4 bases, with 12 bases between them. The CDR3 sequence: CASSLDGSIYEQYF. The CDR3 DNA reads as TGTGCCAGCAGTTTAGACGGGAGCATTTACGAGCAGTACTTC.

The J gene is TRBJ2-7, the V gene TRBV20-1; D unresolved. Germline V gene lookup returns CDR1 DFQATT and CDR2 SNEGSKA (reference sequence). This CDR3 comprises 14 residues. The ends were cut back, 5 bases at V and 0 bases at J, with 14 bases in the middle. CDR3 bases: TGCAGTGCTTCGAGACTTGCCCGCTCCTACGAGCAGTACTTC. Translation: CSASRLARSYEQYF.

This chain joins TRBV24-1 and TRBJ1-2, with D unclear. CDR1 is KGHDR and CDR2 is SFDVKD in the germline V gene. The V gene lost 3 bases and the J gene lost 8 bases, with 9 bases spanning the gap. There are 12 residues in the CDR3. The CDR3 DNA sequence: TGTGCCACCAGTGATCCTCAGACCGGCTACACCTTC. Protein: CATSDPQTGYTF.

This rearrangement joins TRBV27 to TRBJ1-1, with D unclear. The CDR3 totals 16 residues. The ends were cut back, 6 bases at V and 0 bases at J, with 17 bases in the middle. Germline assignment: CDR1 MNHEY and CDR2 SMNVEV (reference sequence). Written as DNA, the CDR3 is TGTGCCAGCAGCCCAGTCGGCGTACTAATGAACACTGAAGCTTTCTTT. Encoded protein: CASSPVGVLMNTEAFF.